Sequencing of this T cell receptor beta chain was carried out in a study of PD-L1 blockade in urothelial cancer. Study background: A median of roughly 130,000 T cells was found in the blood samples. The study, taken as a whole, reports: Tumor-linked clones in blood grew more by 3 weeks in durable-benefit patients. Pretreatment peripheral blood TCR clonality that fell below the median predicted better survival among the patients studied.

Here immunoSEQ multiplex PCR was the method, and the copy in TCRdb shows in-frame clones only, minus some. This table holds about 25,000 clones, roughly 80% found once. This CDR3 comprises 14 residues. Germline V gene sequence: CDR1 SEHNR, CDR2 FQNEAQ (reference sequence). V dropped 1 base and J dropped 3 bases, with 8 bases sitting between them. Each patient gave between 1 and 8 samples, pretreatment and on-treatment. Regarding this clone: As yet, its antigen is unknown.

Source: PBMCs, taken around atezolizumab (anti-PD-L1) treatment. The receptor was isolated from a man aged 65-85 years with urothelial cancer. The V gene is TRBV7-9, the J gene TRBJ2-3, with D possibly being TRBD2 (6 bases). CDR3 loop: CASSLELATDTQYF. The CDR3 bases are TGTGCCAGCAGCTTAGAACTAGCAACAGATACGCAGTATTTT.